The rows below give T cell receptor beta chains drawn from one sample of a study of cytomegalovirus exposure and HLA in healthy donors. The repertoire was sequenced with immunoSEQ multiplex PCR; TCRdb's copy has only in-frame clones and lacks some. The sample records more than 95,000 clones, around 10% being singletons. The sequencing input was PBMCs. The receptor source for this set is a man between 40 and 49 years old in good health and CMV-seropositive. The CDR3 runs from the conserved cysteine through the conserved F or W. Fields, in order: V gene, J gene, CDR3 protein.

TRBV7-3,TRBJ1-2,CASSPTRGDYGYTF
TRBV6-5,TRBJ2-3,CASSSSRTQYF
TRBV11-3,TRBJ2-7,CASSLGLAGYHEQYF
TRBV23-1,TRBJ2-1,CASSQKGREHYNEQFF
TRBV4-1,TRBJ2-2,CASSQERGRGLGGELFF
TRBV28,TRBJ1-3,CASSSGTTGNTIYF
TRBV4-3,TRBJ2-1,CASSQGVGANYNEQFF
TRBV7-2,TRBJ2-3,CASRRPGLATDTQYF
TRBV9,TRBJ2-7,CASSVGTSEWYEQYF
TRBV6-6,TRBJ1-3,CASSLGTGPNTIYF
TRBV19,TRBJ1-1,CASGSGIRTEAFF
TRBV30,TRBJ1-2,CAWSSGGYTF
TRBV9,TRBJ2-1,CASSVAGDNEQFF
TRBV4-2,TRBJ1-2,CASSQDSMSGYTF
TRBV6-1,TRBJ1-1,CASSAETVSTEAFF
TRBV27,TRBJ1-1,CASSRRGETTEAFF
TRBV5-1,TRBJ2-2,CASRRFSNTGELFF
TRBV5-1,TRBJ2-7,CASSTTYEQYF
TRBV6-1,TRBJ2-3,CASNRDRITDTQYF
TRBV30,TRBJ1-4,CAWSVWATTNEKLFF
TRBV9,TRBJ2-1,CASSPGGLAYNEQFF
TRBV6-6,TRBJ1-5,CASLRGTENQPQHF
TRBV5-1,TRBJ2-5,CASSLKTGLVQETQYF